This T cell receptor beta chain stems from a study of blood T cell repertoires in COVID-19. Background on the study: Samples representing acute and convalescent COVID-19 were sourced from the United States, Italy and Spain.

V gave up 8 bases and J gave up 6 bases, with 10 bases separating them. CDR1 is MDHEN and CDR2 is SYDVKM in the germline V gene. The CDR3 contains 12 residues. Clones were sequenced by immunoSEQ multiplex PCR, and TCRdb holds only the in-frame ones, with some missing. The sample carries approximately 300,000 clones, 85% recorded once. The sample was PBMCs or T cells enriched from blood (not recorded which). The receptor comes from a woman younger than 45 who had been exposed to COVID-19. The rearrangement joins TRBV28 to TRBJ1-4; D unclear. The CDR3 DNA sequence: TGTGCCAGCGAGGGAGGCCATGAAAAACTGTTTTTT. Amino acid sequence: CASEGGHEKLFF.